The sequence of this TCR beta chain was determined in a study of blood T cell repertoires in COVID-19. For the study at large: COVID-19 samples from acute and convalescent phases originated in the United States, Italy and Spain. PBMCs, B-cell-depleted T cells, or T cells were the source of the cDNA or gDNA that made up the material.

This clone was picked up a small number of times. Authors' methods: From reference gene primer amplification, estimates of nucleated cell counts were derived. The protocol was immunoSEQ multiplex PCR, while the TCRdb copy is restricted to in-frame clones and leaves out a portion. The DNA gave D and trimming, while V, J and clone size come from that table. This table holds 110,000 or so clones, roughly 82% found once. Germline V gene lookup returns CDR1 WNHNN and CDR2 SYGVQD (reference sequence). Trimming pared 7 bases from V and 0 bases from J, leaving 10 bases between. The CDR3 runs to 14 residues. Sequenced material: peripheral blood. V usage is TRBV10-1 and J usage is TRBJ1-5; no reliable D call. The receptor was derived from a human donor in a cohort sampled during active COVID-19. CDR3 residues: CASTSGISNQPQHF. The CDR3 bases are TGCGCCAGCACCAGCGGCATTAGCAATCAGCCCCAGCATTTT.